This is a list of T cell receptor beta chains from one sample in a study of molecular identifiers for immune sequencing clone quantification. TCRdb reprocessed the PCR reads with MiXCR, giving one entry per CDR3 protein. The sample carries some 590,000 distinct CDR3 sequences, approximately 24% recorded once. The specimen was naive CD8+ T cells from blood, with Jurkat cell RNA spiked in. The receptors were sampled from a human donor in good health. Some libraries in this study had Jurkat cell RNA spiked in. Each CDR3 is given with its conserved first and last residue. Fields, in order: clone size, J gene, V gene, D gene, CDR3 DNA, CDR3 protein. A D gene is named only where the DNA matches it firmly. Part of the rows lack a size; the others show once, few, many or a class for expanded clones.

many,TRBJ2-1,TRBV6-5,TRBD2,TGTGCCAGCAGCCGGACTAGCGGGGACTACAATGAGCAGTTCTTC,CASSRTSGDYNEQFF
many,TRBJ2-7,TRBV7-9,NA,TGTGCCAGCAGCTCCGTCGGGGCGGGCTACGAGCAGTACTTC,CASSSVGAGYEQYF
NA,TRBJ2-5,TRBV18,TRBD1,TGTGCCAGCTCCCGTCCCGGGACAGGGAAGGAGGAGACCCAGTACTTC,CASSRPGTGKEETQYF
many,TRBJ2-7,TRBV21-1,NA,TGTGCCAGCAGCAAAGTTGGTCCCTACGAGCAGTACTTC,CASSKVGPYEQYF
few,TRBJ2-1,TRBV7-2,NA,TGTGCCAGCAGTGACCACAATGAGCAGTTCTTC,CASSDHNEQFF
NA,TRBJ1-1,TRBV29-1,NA,TGCAGCGTGAGAACCATGAACACTGAAGCTTTCTTT,CSVRTMNTEAFF
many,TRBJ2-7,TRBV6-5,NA,TGTGCCAGCAGGTCGGGAACCCGATACGAGCAGTACTTC,CASRSGTRYEQYF
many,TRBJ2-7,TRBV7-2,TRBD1,TGTGCCAGCAGCGCCTACAGGGGCTACGAGCAGTACTTC,CASSAYRGYEQYF
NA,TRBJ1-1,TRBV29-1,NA,TGCAGCGTTAGAACCTTGGGCATTGAAGCTTTCTTT,CSVRTLGIEAFF
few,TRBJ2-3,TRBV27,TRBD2,TGTGCCAGCAGTTTACTGCTAGCGGGGGGAAGCACAGATACGCAGTATTTT,CASSLLLAGGSTDTQYF
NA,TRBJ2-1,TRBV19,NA,TGCGCCAGTAGTTACGGGGCTGACAATGTGCAGTTCTTC,CASSYGADNVQFF
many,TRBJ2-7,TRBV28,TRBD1,TGTGCCAGCAGTTTGGGCCCCCGACATGCTGTGACAGGGCTCCCCTACGAGCAGTACTTC,CASSLGPRHAVTGLPYEQYF
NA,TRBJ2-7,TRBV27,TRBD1,TGTGCCAGCGTAGGATCAGGGGGCTACGAGCAGTACTTC,CASVGSGGYEQYF
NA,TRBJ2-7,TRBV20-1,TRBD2,TGCAGTGCTAGAGCTAAACTACCGGGACTAGCGGGGTCGAAGCAGTACTTC,CSARAKLPGLAGSKQYF
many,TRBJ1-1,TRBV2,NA,TGTGCCAGCAGTGAGGGCAGGGGCATGGCCACTGAAGCTTTCTTT,CASSEGRGMATEAFF
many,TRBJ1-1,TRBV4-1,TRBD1,TGCGCCAGCAGCTTGCGACAGGGAGGAGGAACTGAAGCTTTCTTT,CASSLRQGGGTEAFF
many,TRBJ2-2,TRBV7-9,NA,TGTGCCAGCGTTGTTGACACCGGGGAGCTGTTTTTT,CASVVDTGELFF
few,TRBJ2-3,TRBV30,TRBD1,TGTGCCTGGAGTTGGACAGGGGCTAGCACAGATACGCAGTATTTT,CAWSWTGASTDTQYF
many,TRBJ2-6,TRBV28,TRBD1,TGTGCCAGCCATCCAAGGACAGGGAGAACGGTGGCTGGGGCCAACGTCCTGACTTTC,CASHPRTGRTVAGANVLTF
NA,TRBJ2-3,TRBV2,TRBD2,TGTGCCAGCAGTGAAGCGCTCGCTAGCGGGAGAACAGATACGCAGTATTTT,CASSEALASGRTDTQYF
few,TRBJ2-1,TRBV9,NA,TGTGCCAGCAGCGTAGCTAATGAGCAGTTCTTC,CASSVANEQFF
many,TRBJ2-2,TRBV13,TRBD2,TGTGCCAGCAGCACTCGACTAGCGGGAGGGCCTACCGGGGAGCTGTTTTTT,CASSTRLAGGPTGELFF
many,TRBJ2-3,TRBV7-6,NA,TGTGCCAGCACCAAAACTAGCTCTAGCACAGATACGCAGTATTTT,CASTKTSSSTDTQYF
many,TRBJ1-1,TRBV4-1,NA,TGCGCCAGCAGCCGGCTACGGGACGGGGGCGTAAGGACTGAAGCTTTCTTT,CASSRLRDGGVRTEAFF
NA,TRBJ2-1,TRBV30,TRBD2,TGTGCCTGGAGTCTGATCGGGGGGGCCTACAATGAGCAGTTCTTC,CAWSLIGGAYNEQFF
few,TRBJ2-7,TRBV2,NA,TGTGCCAGCAGTGTTGGCGGAACAGGCGACGAGCAGTACTTC,CASSVGGTGDEQYF
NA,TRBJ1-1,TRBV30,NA,TGTGCCGGGACGCTCTTGAACACTGAAGCTTTCTTT,CAGTLLNTEAFF
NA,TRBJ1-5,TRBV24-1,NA,TGTGCCACCAGTGGCGGGACATCGAGCAATCAGCCCCAGCATTTT,CATSGGTSSNQPQHF
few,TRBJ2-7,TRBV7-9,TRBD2,TGTGCCAGCAGCTGGGGGGAGGGGCAGTACTTC,CASSWGEGQYF
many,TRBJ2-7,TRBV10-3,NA,TGTGCCATCAGTGAGGGCAGGGCTAGCGACGAGCAGTACTTC,CAISEGRASDEQYF
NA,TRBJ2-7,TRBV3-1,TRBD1,TGTGCCAGCAGCCAAGCCCCCGGGACAGGGTACTCCGAGCAGTACTTC,CASSQAPGTGYSEQYF
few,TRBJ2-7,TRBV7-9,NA,TGTGCCAGCCGGGACACGGGGGCCGAGCAGTACTTC,CASRDTGAEQYF
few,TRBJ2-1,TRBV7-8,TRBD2,TGTGCCAGCAGCCATAGGACTAGTTTTGAGCAGTTCTTC,CASSHRTSFEQFF
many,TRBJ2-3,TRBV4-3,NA,TGCGCCAGCAGCCAAGGGGATCCCACAGATACGCAGTATTTT,CASSQGDPTDTQYF
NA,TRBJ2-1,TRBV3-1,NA,TGTGCCAGCAGCCAAGCGGGGGGCATCAATGAGCAGTTCTTC,CASSQAGGINEQFF